One TCR beta chain is described in this entry. This specimen belongs to a study of blood T cell repertoires in COVID-19. About the study: The samples span acute and convalescent COVID-19 from the United States, Italy and Spain.

In the authors' methods: Amplification with reference gene primers provided the estimates of nucleated cell counts. TCRdb's copy holds only in-frame clones and misses some; the assay was immunoSEQ multiplex PCR. D and trimming were read from the DNA, whereas the V and J calls and clone size are those reported in that table. The table shows 25,000 to 35,000 clones, with approximately 85% occurring only once. Trimming stripped 1 base from V and 4 bases from J, with 4 bases between. Germline V gives CDR1 SGHAT, CDR2 FQNNGV. The CDR3 sequence is 13 residues long. The sample taken for sequencing was peripheral blood. The chain is built from TRBV11-2 and TRBJ2-2; D ambiguous. The sequence derives from a man aged 55 to 69 with active COVID-19. CDR3 sequence: CASSLAGTGELFF. The CDR3 DNA reads TGTGCCAGCAGCTTAGCGGGCACCGGGGAGCTGTTTTTT.